This entry is about one T cell receptor beta chain. The sample comes from a study of blood T cell repertoires in COVID-19. Background on the study: The study drew acute and convalescent COVID-19 samples from the United States, Italy and Spain. Sample material is recorded as cDNA or gDNA derived from T cells, B-cell-depleted T cells, or PBMCs.

Study processing details: Nucleated cell number was recorded as an estimate derived from reference gene primer amplification. Profiling relied on immunoSEQ multiplex PCR, and the TCRdb table lists in-frame clones only, not all of them. Clone size and V and J calls were adopted from that table, with D and trimming inferred from the DNA. The sample carries around 69,000 clones, about 91% recorded once. The sample comprised peripheral blood. This sequence originates from a woman aged 50 to 60 with active COVID-19.

This CDR3 is CSASLAESYNEQFF. As DNA, the CDR3 is TGCAGTGCTAGTCTAGCGGAGTCTTACAATGAGCAGTTCTTC. The chain joins TRBV20-1 to TRBJ2-1; 7 bases agree with TRBD2. J gave up 4 bases and V 3 bases, and 6 bases lay outside the gene matches. Germline CDR1 and CDR2: DFQATT and SNEGSKA (reference sequence). The CDR3 extends over 14 amino acids.